This T cell receptor beta chain was identified in a study of shared clonotypes between healthy human individuals (TCRdb year 2020). General notes on the study: The cohort comprised two women and a few men aged 18 to 49 years. To estimate repertoire size and how much clonotype sharing occurs between individuals, the study deeply sequenced the blood TCR repertoires of several healthy adults. Leukapheresis yielded between about 0.8 and 9.5 billion PBMCs per donor. Per donor, three plates each were used for CD4 naive and CD4 memory, two for CD8 naive, and one for CD8 memory. To increase sequencing depth and limit assay-specific biases, TCR repertoire library preparation and sequencing were carried out by different laboratories using diverse techniques. Results the study describes overall, beyond this receptor: Compared with non-shared clonotypes, clonotypes shared by all four sorted-subset donors had higher generation probabilities. Based on pairwise subsampling, the degree of clonotype sharing among donors was expected to be affected by sequencing depth. Sampling was restricted to blood, and TCR repertoires in tissues likely differ from the TCR repertoires found in blood. Even with the large sequencing depth, rarefaction of the sorted-subset datasets indicated that sequencing was incomplete. Sharing across a few donors was observed for 4.5% to 6.5% of naive CD4, 3% to 4% of naive CD8, roughly 2.3% of memory CD4, and over 0.3% of memory CD8 clonotypes. The genetic and exposure-history diversity represented was limited by the small number of donors. Larger estimated clonotype richness was generally found for naive subsets than for memory subsets.

The junction shows trimming of 5 bases on V and 6 bases on J, plus 19 bases between the germline ends. From the cysteine up to the phenylalanine, the CDR3 has a length of 15 residues. Just the 45-base CDR3 DNA is kept, in frame starting at base 1. The CDR1 and CDR2 encoded by the germline V gene (reference sequence) are SEHNR and FQNEAQ. The donors were healthy, HIV-negative adults with no recently reported acute infections or vaccinations. Only Caucasian adults living in Nashville, Tennessee, USA were represented among the donors. CD4+ T cells were enriched through magnetic negative selection, after which naive cells were positively selected on CD45RA and the remaining negative fraction served as the memory subset. Blood was obtained by leukapheresis, after which PBMCs were separated by Ficoll-Histopaque density gradient centrifugation and cryopreserved in liquid nitrogen vapor phase. Purity and quantity of every magnetically sorted T cell population were checked by analytical flow cytometry. Each sorted fraction had its genomic DNA isolated and then quantified by UV absorbance on a Nanodrop 2000c.

A word on this clone: The target of this receptor is not known. Within one base of it there is no much larger clone, and no base qualities were kept.

Using the deep immunoSEQ assay, TCR CDR3 regions were amplified from genomic DNA by multiplex PCR. Extracted genomic DNA from each cell subset was distributed evenly across all wells of several immunoSEQ 96-well plates, and each plate was treated as a replicate. For sorted subsets, about 200 ng genomic DNA, equal to some 28,000 T cell genomes, was loaded into each replicate PCR. Purified libraries were quantified with a Qubit 3.0 fluorometer, sized on a Bioanalyzer 2100, and re-quantified with the KAPA Library Quantification kit. Every immunoSEQ 96-well plate was sequenced on a separate single-read 150-cycle Illumina NextSeq 550 flow cell. The published analysis was carried out like this. Because only junctional sequences without quality scores were contained in the immunoSEQ output, filtering matching that applied to full-length reads could not be performed. Sequences were annotated with PyIR, a Python wrapper for IgBLAST v1.9, using IMGT germline references to assign V/J genes and CDR3. Any read was removed if the V/J assignment was weak (E-value above 1e-6), the CDR3 was missing, or the read contained stop codons, out-of-frame junctions, or ambiguous translated residues. V3J clonotypes were defined by identical inferred V gene, J gene, and CDR3 amino acid sequence. Percentage overlap between repertoires was computed as shared unique clonotypes divided by the size of the smaller repertoire. Three approaches were used to assess repertoire richness: RTK rarefaction, the Chao1 estimator, and Recon v2.1 estimates of unobserved clonotypes. Generation probabilities were computed with OLGA for all TCRbeta clonotypes obtained by the gDNA method from several donors. This immuneACCESS table, as held by TCRdb, lists in-frame sequences with V and J called but not all clones. Of the missing ones, under half trace to an unresolved V gene in checked studies; the others have no known cause. V, J and clone size derive from that table, while D and trimming were established from the DNA sequence. This sample has 2.5 million or so clones in its table, and roughly nine tenths of those were observed once. Together, the top ten hold about 0.13% of the sample.

This sequence uses TRBV7-9 and TRBJ1-2; perhaps TRBD1 is the D gene, with 5 bases matching. Input material: naive CD4+ T cells sorted from blood. In light of the paper, this sample's cell subset or site label describes: CD45RA+ positively selected. The TCR was taken from a man between 18 and 29 years old in good health. The nucleotides read TGTGCCAGCAGCCCCACCTCGACCTGGGGACATGGCTACACCTTC. This is translated as CASSPTSTWGHGYTF.